The clone carrying this TCR beta chain was observed a single time. Its antigen is unknown. Trimming took 2 bases from V and 6 from J, leaving 20 bases between them. CDR1 and CDR2 from the germline V gene are ENHRY and SYGVKD. The CDR3 consists of 17 residues. These data belong to a study of glioma-infiltrating T cells. Study-level points and caveats: Non-neoplastic patients had below-expected tissue-blood divergence, while all gliomas exceeded expectation. Very few CDR3 sequences were shared between tissue and blood.

TCR alpha and beta CDR3 regions were amplified from RNA using iRepertoire nested multiplex PCR. A single record per CDR3 protein comes from TCRdb applying MiXCR to the multiplex PCR reads. The sample consists of about 140,000 distinct CDR3 sequences, around 40% of them appearing once. This sequence joins TRBV10-3 and TRBJ1-5, with D uncertain. Sequenced input: glioma tissue, nonneoplastic brain tissue, or PBMCs (not recorded which). This TCR derives from a human donor with low-grade glioma or glioblastoma, undergoing nonglioma brain surgery, or in good health (not recorded which). The CDR3 loop reads CAISEARGLDTGQPQHF. CDR3 sequence (DNA): TGTGCCATCAGTGAGGCGCGGGGATTGGATACCGGTCAGCCCCAGCATTTT.